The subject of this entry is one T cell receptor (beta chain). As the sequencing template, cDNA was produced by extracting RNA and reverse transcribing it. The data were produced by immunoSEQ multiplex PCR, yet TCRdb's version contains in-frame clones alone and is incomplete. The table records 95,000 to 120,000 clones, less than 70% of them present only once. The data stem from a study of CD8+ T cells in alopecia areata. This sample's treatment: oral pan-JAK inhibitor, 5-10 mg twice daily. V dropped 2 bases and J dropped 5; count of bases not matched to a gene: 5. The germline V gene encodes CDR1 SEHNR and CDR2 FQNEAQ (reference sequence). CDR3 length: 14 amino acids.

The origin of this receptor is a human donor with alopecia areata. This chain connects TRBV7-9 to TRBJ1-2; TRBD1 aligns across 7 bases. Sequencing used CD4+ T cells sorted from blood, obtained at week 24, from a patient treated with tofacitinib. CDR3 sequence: CASSLSQGVYGYTF. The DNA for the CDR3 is TGTGCCAGCAGCTTATCCCAGGGGGTTTATGGCTACACCTTC.